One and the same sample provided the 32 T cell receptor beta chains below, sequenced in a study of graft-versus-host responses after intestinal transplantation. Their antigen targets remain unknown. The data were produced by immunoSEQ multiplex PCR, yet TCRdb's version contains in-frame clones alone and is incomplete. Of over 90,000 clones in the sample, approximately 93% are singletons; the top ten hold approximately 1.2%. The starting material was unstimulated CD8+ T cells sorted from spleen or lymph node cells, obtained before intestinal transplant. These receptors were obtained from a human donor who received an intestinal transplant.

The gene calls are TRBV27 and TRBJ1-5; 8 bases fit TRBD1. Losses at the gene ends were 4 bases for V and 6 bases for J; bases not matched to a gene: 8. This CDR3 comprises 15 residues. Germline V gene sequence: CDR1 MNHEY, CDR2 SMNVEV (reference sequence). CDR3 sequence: CASSSGQGEAQPQHF. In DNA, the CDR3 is TGTGCCAGCAGTTCCGGACAGGGAGAAGCTCAGCCCCAGCATTTT.

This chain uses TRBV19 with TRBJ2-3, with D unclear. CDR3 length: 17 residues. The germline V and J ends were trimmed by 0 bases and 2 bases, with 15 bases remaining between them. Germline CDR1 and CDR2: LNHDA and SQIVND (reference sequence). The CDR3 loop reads CASSIDEDSLYTDTQYF. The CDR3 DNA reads TGTGCCAGTAGTATAGATGAAGATTCACTTTACACAGATACGCAGTATTTT.

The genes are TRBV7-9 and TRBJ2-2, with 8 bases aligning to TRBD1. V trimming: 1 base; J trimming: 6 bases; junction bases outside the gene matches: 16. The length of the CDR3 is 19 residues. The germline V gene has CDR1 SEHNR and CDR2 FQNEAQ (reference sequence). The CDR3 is CASSLEGAGGAEVAGELFF. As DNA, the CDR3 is TGTGCCAGCAGCTTAGAAGGTGCAGGGGGCGCGGAAGTGGCCGGGGAGCTGTTTTTT.

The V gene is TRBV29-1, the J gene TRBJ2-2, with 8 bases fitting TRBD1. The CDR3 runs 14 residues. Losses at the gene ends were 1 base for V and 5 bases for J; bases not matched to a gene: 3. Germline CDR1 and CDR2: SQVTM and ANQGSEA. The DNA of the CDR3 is TGCAGCGTTGAAGGACAGGGGAGGACCGGGGAGCTGTTTTTT. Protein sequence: CSVEGQGRTGELFF.

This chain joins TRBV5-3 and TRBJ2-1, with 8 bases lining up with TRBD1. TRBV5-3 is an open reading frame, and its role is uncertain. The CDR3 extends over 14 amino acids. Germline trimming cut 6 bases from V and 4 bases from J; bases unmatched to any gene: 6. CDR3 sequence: CARTLRTGYNEQFF. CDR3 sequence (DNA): TGTGCCAGAACCCTAAGGACAGGGTACAATGAGCAGTTCTTC.

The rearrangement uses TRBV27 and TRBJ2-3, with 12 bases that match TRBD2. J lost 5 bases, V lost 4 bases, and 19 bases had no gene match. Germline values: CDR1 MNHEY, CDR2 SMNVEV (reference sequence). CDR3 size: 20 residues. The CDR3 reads CASSSRLAGVPPPRRDTQYF. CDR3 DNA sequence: TGTGCCAGCAGTTCCCGACTAGCGGGGGTCCCCCCCCCGCGAAGAGATACGCAGTATTTT.

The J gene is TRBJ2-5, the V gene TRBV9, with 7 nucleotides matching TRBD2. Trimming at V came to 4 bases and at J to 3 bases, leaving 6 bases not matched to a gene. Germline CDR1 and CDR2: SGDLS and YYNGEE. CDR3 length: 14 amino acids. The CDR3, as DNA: TGTGCCAGCAGCCCCACTCTAGCGGAAGAGACCCAGTACTTC. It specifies CASSPTLAEETQYF.

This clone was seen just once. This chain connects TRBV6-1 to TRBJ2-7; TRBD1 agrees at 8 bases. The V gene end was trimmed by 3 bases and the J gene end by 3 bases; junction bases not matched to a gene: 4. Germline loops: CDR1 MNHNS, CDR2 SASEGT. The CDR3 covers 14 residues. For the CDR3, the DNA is TGTGCCAGCAGTGACGGGACAGGCCTCTACGAGCAGTACTTC. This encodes CASSDGTGLYEQYF.

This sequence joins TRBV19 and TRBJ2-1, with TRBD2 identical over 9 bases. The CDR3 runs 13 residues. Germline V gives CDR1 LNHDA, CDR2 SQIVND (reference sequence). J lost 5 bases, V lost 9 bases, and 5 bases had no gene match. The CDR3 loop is CASLAGAHNEQFF. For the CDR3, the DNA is TGTGCCAGCTTAGCGGGGGCCCACAATGAGCAGTTCTTC. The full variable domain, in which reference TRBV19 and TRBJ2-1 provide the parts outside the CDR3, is DGGITQSPKYLFRKEGQNVTLSCEQNLNHDAMYWYRQDPGQGLRLIYYSQIVNDFQKGDIAEGYSVSREKKESFPLTVTSAQKNPTAFYLCASLAGAHNEQFFGPGTRLTVL.

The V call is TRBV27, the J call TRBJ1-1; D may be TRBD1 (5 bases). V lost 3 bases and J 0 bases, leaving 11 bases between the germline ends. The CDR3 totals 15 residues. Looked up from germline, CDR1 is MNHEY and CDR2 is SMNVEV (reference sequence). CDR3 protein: CASSFEWGLNTEAFF. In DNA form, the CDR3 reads TGTGCCAGCAGTTTTGAGTGGGGACTGAACACTGAAGCTTTCTTT.

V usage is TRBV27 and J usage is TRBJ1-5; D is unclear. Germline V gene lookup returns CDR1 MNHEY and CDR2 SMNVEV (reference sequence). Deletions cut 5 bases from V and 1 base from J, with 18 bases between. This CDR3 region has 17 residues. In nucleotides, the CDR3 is TGTGCCAGCAGTCCCATGTTAGGGCCAGCGAGCAATCAGCCCCAGCATTTT. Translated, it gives CASSPMLGPASNQPQHF.

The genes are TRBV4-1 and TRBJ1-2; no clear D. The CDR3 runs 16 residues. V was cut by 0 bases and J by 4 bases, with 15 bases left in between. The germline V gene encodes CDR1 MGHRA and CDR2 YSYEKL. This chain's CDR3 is CASSQDPGLQAYGYTF. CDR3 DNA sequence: TGCGCCAGCAGCCAAGATCCCGGGCTGCAGGCCTATGGCTACACCTTC.

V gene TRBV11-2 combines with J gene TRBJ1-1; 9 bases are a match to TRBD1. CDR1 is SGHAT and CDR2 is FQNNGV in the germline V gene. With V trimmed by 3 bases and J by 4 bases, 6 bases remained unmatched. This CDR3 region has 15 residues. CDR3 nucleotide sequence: TGTGCCAGCAGCTTCGGGACAGGGCCCCTCACTGAAGCTTTCTTT. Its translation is CASSFGTGPLTEAFF. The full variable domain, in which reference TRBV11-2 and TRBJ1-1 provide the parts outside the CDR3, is EAGVAQSPRYKIIEKRQSVAFWCNPISGHATLYWYQQILGQGPKLLIQFQNNGVVDDSQLPKDRFSAERLKGVDSTLKIQPAKLEDSAVYLCASSFGTGPLTEAFFGQGTRLTVV.

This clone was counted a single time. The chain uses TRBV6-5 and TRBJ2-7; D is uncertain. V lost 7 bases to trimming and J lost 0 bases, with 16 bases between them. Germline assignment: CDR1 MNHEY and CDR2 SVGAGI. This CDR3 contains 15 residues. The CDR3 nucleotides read TGTGCCAGCACCCCATCCACCGGGTTCTCCTACGAGCAGTACTTC. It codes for CASTPSTGFSYEQYF.

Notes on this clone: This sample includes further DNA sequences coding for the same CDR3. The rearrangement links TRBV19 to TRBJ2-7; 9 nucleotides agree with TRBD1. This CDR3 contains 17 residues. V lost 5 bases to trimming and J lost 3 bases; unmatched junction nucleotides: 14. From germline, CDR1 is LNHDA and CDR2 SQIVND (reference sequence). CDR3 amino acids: CASSYTGQGLSDYEQYF. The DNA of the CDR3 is TGTGCCAGTAGTTATACGGGACAGGGTTTGAGTGACTACGAGCAGTACTTC.

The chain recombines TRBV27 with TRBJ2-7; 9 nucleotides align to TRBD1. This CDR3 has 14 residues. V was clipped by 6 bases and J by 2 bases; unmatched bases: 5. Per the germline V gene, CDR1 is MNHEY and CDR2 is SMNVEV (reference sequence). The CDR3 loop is CASSPTGGAYEQYF. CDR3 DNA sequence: TGTGCCAGCAGCCCGACAGGGGGGGCCTACGAGCAGTACTTC.

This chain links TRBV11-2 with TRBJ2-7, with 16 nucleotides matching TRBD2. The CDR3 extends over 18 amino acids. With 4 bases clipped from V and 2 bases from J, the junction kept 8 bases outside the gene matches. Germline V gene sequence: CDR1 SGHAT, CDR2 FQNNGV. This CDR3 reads CASSWGLAGGLLTYEQYF. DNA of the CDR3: TGTGCCAGCAGCTGGGGACTAGCGGGGGGGCTATTAACCTACGAGCAGTACTTC.

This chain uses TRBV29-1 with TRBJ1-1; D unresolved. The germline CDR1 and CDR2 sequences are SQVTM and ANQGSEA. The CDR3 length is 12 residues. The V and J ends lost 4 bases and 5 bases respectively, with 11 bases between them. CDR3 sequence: CSVVGLETEAFF. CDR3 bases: TGCAGCGTTGTAGGGTTGGAGACTGAAGCTTTCTTT.

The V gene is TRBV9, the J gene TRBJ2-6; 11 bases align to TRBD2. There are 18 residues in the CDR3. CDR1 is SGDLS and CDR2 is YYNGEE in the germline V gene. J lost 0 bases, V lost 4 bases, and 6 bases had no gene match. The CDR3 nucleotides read TGTGCCAGCAGCCCCCCGGGACTAGCGGTCTCTGGGGCCAACGTCCTGACTTTC. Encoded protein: CASSPPGLAVSGANVLTF.

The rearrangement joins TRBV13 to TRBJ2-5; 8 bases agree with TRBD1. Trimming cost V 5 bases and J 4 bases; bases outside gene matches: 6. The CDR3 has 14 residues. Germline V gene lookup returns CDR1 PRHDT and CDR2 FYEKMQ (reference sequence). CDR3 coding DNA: TGTGCCAGCAGCCTAAGACAGGGGTCAGAGACCCAGTACTTC. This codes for CASSLRQGSETQYF.

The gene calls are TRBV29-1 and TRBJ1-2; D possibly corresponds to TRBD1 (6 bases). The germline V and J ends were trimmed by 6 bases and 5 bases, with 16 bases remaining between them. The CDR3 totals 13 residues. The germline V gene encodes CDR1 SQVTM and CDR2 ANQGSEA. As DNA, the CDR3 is TGCAGCGTCAAAGGGGGGCGCGGATATGGCTACACCTTC. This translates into CSVKGGRGYGYTF.

This CDR3 reads CASSPSARTYGYTF. The CDR3 DNA is TGTGCCAGCAGCCCTTCGGCCAGGACCTATGGCTACACCTTC. The rearrangement links TRBV5-6 to TRBJ1-2; D remains unclear. The germline V gene encodes CDR1 SGHDT and CDR2 YYEEEE. V lost 4 bases and J 4 bases, leaving 14 bases between the germline ends. The CDR3 consists of 14 residues.

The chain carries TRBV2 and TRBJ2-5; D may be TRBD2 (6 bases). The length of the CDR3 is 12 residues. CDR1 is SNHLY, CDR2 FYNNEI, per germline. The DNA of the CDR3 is TGTGCTATCCCGGGGGAGGCAGAGACCCAGTACTTC. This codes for CAIPGEAETQYF.

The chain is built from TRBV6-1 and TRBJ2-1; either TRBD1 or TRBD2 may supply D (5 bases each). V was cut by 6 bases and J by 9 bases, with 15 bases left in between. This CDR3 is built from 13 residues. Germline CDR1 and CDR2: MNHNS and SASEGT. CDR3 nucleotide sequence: TGTGCCAGCAGCACCGGGACCCTTCGTGAGCAGTTCTTC. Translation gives CASSTGTLREQFF.

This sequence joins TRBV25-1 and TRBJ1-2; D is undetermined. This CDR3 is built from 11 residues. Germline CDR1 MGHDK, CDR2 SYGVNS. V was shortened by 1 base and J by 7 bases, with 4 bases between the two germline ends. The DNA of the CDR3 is TGTGCCAGCAGTGAATTGGGTGGCTACACCTTC. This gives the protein CASSELGGYTF.

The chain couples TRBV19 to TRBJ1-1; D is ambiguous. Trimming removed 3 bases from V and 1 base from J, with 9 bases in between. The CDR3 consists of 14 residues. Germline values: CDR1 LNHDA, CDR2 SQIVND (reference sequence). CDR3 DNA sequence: TGTGCCAGTAGTATGCGAATCCAGAACACTGAAGCTTTCTTT. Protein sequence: CASSMRIQNTEAFF.

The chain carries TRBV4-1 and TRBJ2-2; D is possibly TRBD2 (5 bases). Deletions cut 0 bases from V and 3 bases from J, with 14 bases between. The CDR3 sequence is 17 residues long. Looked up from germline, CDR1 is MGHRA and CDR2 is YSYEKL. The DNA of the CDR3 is TGCGCCAGCAGCCAAGATGAGGGCCTGGGAGACACCGGGGAGCTGTTTTTT. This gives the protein CASSQDEGLGDTGELFF.

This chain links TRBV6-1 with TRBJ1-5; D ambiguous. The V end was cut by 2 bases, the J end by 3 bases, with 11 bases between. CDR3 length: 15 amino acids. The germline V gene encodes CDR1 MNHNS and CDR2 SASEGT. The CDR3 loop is CASSETSRVNQPQHF. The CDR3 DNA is TGTGCCAGCAGTGAAACTTCTCGAGTCAATCAGCCCCAGCATTTT.

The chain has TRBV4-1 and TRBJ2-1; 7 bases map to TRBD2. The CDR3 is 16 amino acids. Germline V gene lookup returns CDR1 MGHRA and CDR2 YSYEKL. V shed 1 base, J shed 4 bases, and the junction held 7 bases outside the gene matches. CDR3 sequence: CASSQVAAGSYNEQFF. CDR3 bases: TGCGCCAGCAGCCAAGTTGCAGCGGGGTCGTACAATGAGCAGTTCTTC.

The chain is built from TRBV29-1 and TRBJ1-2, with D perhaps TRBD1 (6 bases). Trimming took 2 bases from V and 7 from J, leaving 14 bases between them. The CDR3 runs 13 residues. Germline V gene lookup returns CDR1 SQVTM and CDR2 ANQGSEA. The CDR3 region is CSVELGGARGYTF. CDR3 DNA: TGCAGCGTTGAATTAGGGGGGGCGCGTGGCTACACCTTC.

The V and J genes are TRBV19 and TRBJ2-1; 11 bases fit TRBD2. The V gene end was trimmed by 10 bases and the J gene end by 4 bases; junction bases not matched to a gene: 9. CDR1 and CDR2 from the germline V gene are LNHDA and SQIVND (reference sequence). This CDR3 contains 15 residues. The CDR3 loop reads CATSLAGGPYNEQFF. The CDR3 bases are TGTGCCACATCTTTAGCGGGGGGGCCGTACAATGAGCAGTTCTTC.

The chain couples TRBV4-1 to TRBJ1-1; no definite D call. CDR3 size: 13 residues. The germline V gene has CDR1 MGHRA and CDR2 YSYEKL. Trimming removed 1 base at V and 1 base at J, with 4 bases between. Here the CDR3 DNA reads TGCGCCAGCAGCCAAGGGGCGAACACTGAAGCTTTCTTT. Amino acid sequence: CASSQGANTEAFF.